This T cell receptor beta chain is drawn from a study of technical replicates of blood from a handful of donors. This clone was detected a few times. Sequenced by immunoSEQ multiplex PCR; TCRdb stores in-frame clones only, minus some. The top ten clones hold 12% of a sample with more than 13,000 clones, 80% of them seen once. Trimming removed 5 bases from V and 3 bases from J; junction bases left unmatched: 7. The CDR3 runs 14 residues. Germline V gene sequence: CDR1 PRHDT, CDR2 FYEKMQ (reference sequence). The specimen was PBMCs. The chain is built from TRBV13 and TRBJ2-7, with 7 positions matching TRBD1. The TCR originated in a human donor in good health. CDR3 nucleotides: TGTGCCAGCAGCGCCTCGGGACAGCTCTACGAGCAGTACTTC. This gives the protein CASSASGQLYEQYF. The variable domain in full, with the rest retrieved from reference TRBV13 and TRBJ2-7, is AAGVIQSPRHLIKEKRETATLKCYPIPRHDTVYWYQQGPGQDPQFLISFYEKMQSDKGSIPDRFSAQQFSDYHSELNMSSLELGDSALYFCASSASGQLYEQYFGPGTRLTVT.